This T cell receptor beta chain was obtained from a study of technical replicates of blood from several donors. Trimming stripped 0 bases from V and 10 bases from J, with 7 bases between. The V gene's germline CDR1 is MGHRA and CDR2 YSYEKL. CDR3 length: 12 residues. Measured with immunoSEQ multiplex PCR; TCRdb has only the in-frame clones, and not every one. The sample has under 100,000 clones; approximately 95% are singletons. This TCR was sampled from a human donor in good health. The chain employs TRBV4-1 and TRBJ2-1, with a tentative D call TRBD1 (6 bases). The sequenced sample was T cells isolated from PBMCs. CDR3 DNA: TGCGCCAGCAGCCAAGATAGGGGGGAGCAGTTCTTC. Residues: CASSQDRGEQFF.